Below are 19 T cell receptor beta chains sequenced from a single sample in a study of cytomegalovirus exposure and HLA in healthy donors. PCR was performed using 60 Vbeta and 13 Jbeta primers. Clones were read by immunoSEQ multiplex PCR, and TCRdb kept only the in-frame ones, dropping some. Of fewer than 350,000 clones listed, around 90% were seen once; the top ten hold 2% to 3%. Sequencing was done on a sample of PBMCs. The receptors were gathered from a woman in her late teens or twenties in good health and CMV-seronegative.

A single count supports this clone. CDR3 DNA: TGTGCCATCAGTGAGTCTGCGGGACAGGGGGAAGGAAACACCATATATTTT. Its translation: CAISESAGQGEGNTIYF. The gene calls are TRBV10-3 and TRBJ1-3; 11 bases fit TRBD1. Trimming at V came to 0 bases and at J to 4 bases, leaving 5 bases not matched to a gene. This CDR3 comprises 17 residues. From germline, CDR1 is ENHRY and CDR2 SYGVKD.

A word on this clone: This same CDR3 is encoded by further DNA sequences in the sample. This chain links TRBV20-1 with TRBJ2-1; D unclear. Germline-derived CDR1 and CDR2 are DFQATT and SNEGSKA (reference sequence). V shed 3 bases and J shed 5 bases, with 5 bases lying between them. The length of the CDR3 is 11 residues. CDR3 coding DNA: TGCAGTGCTAGCCCCGACAATGAGCAGTTCTTC. As protein: CSASPDNEQFF.

The V gene is TRBV11-2, the J gene TRBJ1-6; D possibly corresponds to TRBD1 (5 bases). The CDR3 covers 17 residues. Germline CDR1 is SGHAT and CDR2 is FQNNGV. The germline V and J ends were trimmed by 1 base and 0 bases, with 10 bases remaining between them. The CDR3, as DNA: TGTGCCAGCAGCTTAGGGGGCGGGGGCTCCTATAATTCACCCCTCCACTTT. It specifies CASSLGGGGSYNSPLHF.

The chain links TRBV30 to TRBJ2-6; no definite D call. CDR1 and CDR2 from the germline V gene are GTSNPN and SVGIG (reference sequence). The CDR3 is 15 residues long. V gave up 1 base and J gave up 0 bases, with 7 bases separating them. CDR3 DNA: TGTGCCTGGAGTGGACACATCTCTGGGGCCAACGTCCTGACTTTC. Translated: CAWSGHISGANVLTF.

The CDR3 protein is CASSSGGRGGTETQYF. The DNA for the CDR3 is TGTGCCAGCAGCTCGGGAGGGCGGGGGGGGACAGAGACCCAGTACTTC. V and J are TRBV9 and TRBJ2-5; TRBD2 agrees at 9 bases. The trim removed 4 bases at V and 4 bases at J, leaving 11 bases unmatched. Germline V gives CDR1 SGDLS, CDR2 YYNGEE. This CDR3 has 16 amino acids.

This clone was seen a single time. The CDR3: CASSYGHSTEAFF. CDR3 in DNA: TGTGCCAGCAGTTACGGTCATAGCACTGAAGCTTTCTTT. V gene TRBV6-5 combines with J gene TRBJ1-1; D unclear. With 2 bases removed from V and 4 bases from J, the gap between germline ends came to 8 bases. CDR3 size: 13 residues. Germline assignment: CDR1 MNHEY and CDR2 SVGAGI.

The rearrangement uses TRBV13 and TRBJ1-6; D is perhaps TRBD1 (6 bases). This CDR3 is built from 12 residues. V was clipped by 5 bases and J by 14 bases, with 13 bases between them. CDR1 PRHDT and CDR2 FYEKMQ come from the germline V gene (reference sequence). DNA for the CDR3: TGTGCCAGCAGCCGTAGGGGGGGAACCCTCCACTTT. This sequence encodes CASSRRGGTLHF.

This clone occurred once. V and J are TRBV7-9 and TRBJ2-3, with 7 bases matching TRBD2. CDR1 SEHNR and CDR2 FQNEAQ come from the germline V gene (reference sequence). The V and J ends lost 2 bases and 5 bases, in that order; junction bases with no gene match: 7. The CDR3 runs 15 residues. CDR3 DNA: TGTGCCAGCAGCTTATCGGGCTCGGGGGGAGATACGCAGTATTTT. Amino acid sequence: CASSLSGSGGDTQYF.

Concerning this clone: Additional DNA sequences in this sample encode the identical CDR3. The CDR3 DNA reads as TGTGCCAGCAGCCGGAACCACTTGGACAGGGTGAATTCACCCCTCCACTTT. Translating gives CASSRNHLDRVNSPLHF. The rearrangement uses TRBV4-2 and TRBJ1-6; the match to TRBD1 covers 8 bases. Trimming removed 4 bases from V and 7 bases from J; junction bases left unmatched: 12. CDR3 length: 17 amino acids. Per germline, CDR1 LGHNA and CDR2 YNFKEQ.

CDR3 region: CASSYPAGGLGSEQFF. In DNA, the CDR3 is TGTGCCAGCAGTTACCCAGCGGGGGGGCTGGGATCTGAGCAGTTCTTC. The chain couples TRBV6-5 to TRBJ2-1; 10 nucleotides align to TRBD2. V was clipped by 2 bases and J by 9 bases; unmatched bases: 10. This CDR3 is built from 16 residues. Germline CDR1 is MNHEY and CDR2 is SVGAGI.

The chain uses TRBV6-5 and TRBJ1-5, with 8 bases aligning to TRBD1. Trimming at V came to 6 bases and at J to 6 bases, leaving 7 bases not matched to a gene. Germline V gene sequence: CDR1 MNHEY, CDR2 SVGAGI. The CDR3 covers 14 residues. Here the CDR3 reads CASRQRQGRQPQHF. CDR3 DNA: TGTGCCAGCAGACAACGACAGGGGCGTCAGCCCCAGCATTTT.

This chain links TRBV5-4 with TRBJ2-5; a weak D match, TRBD1 (6 bases). This CDR3 region has 14 residues. CDR1 and CDR2 (germline): SGHNT, YYREEE (reference sequence). V lost 2 bases to trimming and J lost 5 bases, with 13 bases between them. The CDR3 nucleotides are TGTGCCAGCAGCTTAATACAGGGACGGGAGACCCAGTACTTC. Its protein is CASSLIQGRETQYF.

V gene TRBV11-3 combines with J gene TRBJ2-1, with TRBD2 matching over 12 bases. V shed 5 bases and J 7 bases; nucleotides not matched to a gene: 6. This CDR3 has 15 amino acids. Germline V gene data show CDR1 as SGHNT and CDR2 as YENEEA. The CDR3 here is CASSHLAGGQNEQFF. As DNA, the CDR3 is TGTGCCAGCAGCCACCTAGCGGGGGGGCAAAATGAGCAGTTCTTC.

This clone was observed a single time. The CDR3 nucleotides read TGCGCCAGCTCAGGGGAAGGCACCGGGGAGCTGTTTTTT. It translates to CASSGEGTGELFF. The V and J genes are TRBV4-1 and TRBJ2-2; the D gene is possibly TRBD1 (6 bases). The germline V gene has CDR1 MGHRA and CDR2 YSYEKL. Trimming pared 8 bases from V and 4 bases from J, leaving 11 bases between. This CDR3 spans 13 amino acids.

This sequence joins TRBV9 and TRBJ1-1; D is possibly TRBD1 (5 bases). V lost 2 bases and J lost 1, with 15 bases in between. Germline loops: CDR1 SGDLS, CDR2 YYNGEE. This CDR3 has 16 residues. CDR3 in DNA: TGTGCCAGCAGCGTTTTACCGGGACTCAAGAACACTGAAGCTTTCTTT. As protein: CASSVLPGLKNTEAFF.

The rearrangement joins TRBV28 to TRBJ2-7, with TRBD1 as a possible D gene (6 bases). V was cut by 7 bases and J by 0 bases, with 10 bases left in between. CDR3 size: 13 residues. The V gene's germline CDR1 is MDHEN and CDR2 SYDVKM. The CDR3 is CASTSGDSYEQYF. In nucleotides, the CDR3 is TGTGCCAGCACCTCAGGGGACTCCTACGAGCAGTACTTC. Variable domain in full (rest from reference TRBV28 and TRBJ2-7): DVKVTQSSRYLVKRTGEKVFLECVQDMDHENMFWYRQDPGLGLRLIYFSYDVKMKEKGDIPEGYSVSREKKERFSLILESASTNQTSMYLCASTSGDSYEQYFGPGTRLTVT.

The V and J genes are TRBV6-7 and TRBJ1-1; the D gene is possibly TRBD1 (5 bases). TRBV6-7 is given ORF status, its function remaining uncertain. Trimming stripped 1 base from V and 2 bases from J, with 8 bases between. The CDR3 has 14 residues. The CDR3 coding sequence is TGTGCCAGCAGTTACTTGCAGGGCAACACTGAAGCTTTCTTT. Translated: CASSYLQGNTEAFF.

The chain combines TRBV30 with TRBJ1-2, with 10 bases aligning to TRBD1. V trimming: 5 bases; J trimming: 4 bases; junction bases outside the gene matches: 10. The germline V gene encodes CDR1 GTSNPN and CDR2 SVGIG (reference sequence). The CDR3 totals 15 residues. CDR3 sequence reads: CAWDFYGTGVYGYTF. The CDR3 DNA reads TGTGCCTGGGATTTTTACGGGACAGGGGTCTATGGCTACACCTTC.

The gene calls are TRBV7-9 and TRBJ2-1; D perhaps matches TRBD2 (5 bases). V lost 5 bases and J lost 9, with 8 bases in between. There are 11 residues in the CDR3. Looked up from germline, CDR1 is SEHNR and CDR2 is FQNEAQ (reference sequence). The CDR3 loop reads CASSRDLEQFF. Here the CDR3 DNA reads TGTGCCAGCAGCCGGGATCTTGAGCAGTTCTTC.